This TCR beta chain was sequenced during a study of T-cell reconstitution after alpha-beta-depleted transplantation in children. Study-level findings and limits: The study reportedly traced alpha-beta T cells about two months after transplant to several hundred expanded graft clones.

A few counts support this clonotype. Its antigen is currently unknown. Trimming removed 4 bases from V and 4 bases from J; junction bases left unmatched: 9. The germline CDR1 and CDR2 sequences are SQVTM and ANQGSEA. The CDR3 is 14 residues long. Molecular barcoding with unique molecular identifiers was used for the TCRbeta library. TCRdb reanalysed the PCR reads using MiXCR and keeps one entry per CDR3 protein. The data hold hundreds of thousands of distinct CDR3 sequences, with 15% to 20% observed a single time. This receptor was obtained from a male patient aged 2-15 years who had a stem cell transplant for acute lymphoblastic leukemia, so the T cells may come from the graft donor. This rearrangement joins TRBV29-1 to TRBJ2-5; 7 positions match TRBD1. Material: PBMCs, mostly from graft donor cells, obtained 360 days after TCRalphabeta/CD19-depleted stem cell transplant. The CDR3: CSVAPTAGGETQYF. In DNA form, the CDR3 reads TGCAGCGTTGCCCCGACGGCAGGGGGAGAGACCCAGTACTTC.